What follows describes a single T cell receptor (beta chain). As yet, its antigen is unknown. Trimming left V 4 bases short and J 0 bases short, with 13 bases between. CDR3 length: 15 amino acids. Germline V lookup: CDR1 SGHNT, CDR2 YYREEE (reference sequence). This sample was included in a study of OX40 agonist ivuxolimab in advanced cancers. General study findings and limits: At 0.1 to 3.0 mg/kg, clonal expansion of CD4+ and CD8+ blood T cells had occurred by week 6. On average, CD8+ T cells had more expanded clones than CD4+.

Data came from immunoSEQ multiplex PCR; TCRdb stores just in-frame clones and leaves some out. The data hold about 60,000 clones, with roughly 84% observed a single time. V is TRBV5-4 and J is TRBJ1-2, with D hard to call. This sequence originates from an adult with an advanced solid tumor such as melanoma, head and neck, liver or kidney cancer. The input for sequencing was CD4+ or CD8+ T cells sorted from blood, taken in a trial of the OX40 agonist ivuxolimab. CDR3 sequence: CASSPDKFANYGYTF. CDR3 in DNA: TGTGCCAGCAGCCCTGACAAGTTCGCTAACTATGGCTACACCTTC.